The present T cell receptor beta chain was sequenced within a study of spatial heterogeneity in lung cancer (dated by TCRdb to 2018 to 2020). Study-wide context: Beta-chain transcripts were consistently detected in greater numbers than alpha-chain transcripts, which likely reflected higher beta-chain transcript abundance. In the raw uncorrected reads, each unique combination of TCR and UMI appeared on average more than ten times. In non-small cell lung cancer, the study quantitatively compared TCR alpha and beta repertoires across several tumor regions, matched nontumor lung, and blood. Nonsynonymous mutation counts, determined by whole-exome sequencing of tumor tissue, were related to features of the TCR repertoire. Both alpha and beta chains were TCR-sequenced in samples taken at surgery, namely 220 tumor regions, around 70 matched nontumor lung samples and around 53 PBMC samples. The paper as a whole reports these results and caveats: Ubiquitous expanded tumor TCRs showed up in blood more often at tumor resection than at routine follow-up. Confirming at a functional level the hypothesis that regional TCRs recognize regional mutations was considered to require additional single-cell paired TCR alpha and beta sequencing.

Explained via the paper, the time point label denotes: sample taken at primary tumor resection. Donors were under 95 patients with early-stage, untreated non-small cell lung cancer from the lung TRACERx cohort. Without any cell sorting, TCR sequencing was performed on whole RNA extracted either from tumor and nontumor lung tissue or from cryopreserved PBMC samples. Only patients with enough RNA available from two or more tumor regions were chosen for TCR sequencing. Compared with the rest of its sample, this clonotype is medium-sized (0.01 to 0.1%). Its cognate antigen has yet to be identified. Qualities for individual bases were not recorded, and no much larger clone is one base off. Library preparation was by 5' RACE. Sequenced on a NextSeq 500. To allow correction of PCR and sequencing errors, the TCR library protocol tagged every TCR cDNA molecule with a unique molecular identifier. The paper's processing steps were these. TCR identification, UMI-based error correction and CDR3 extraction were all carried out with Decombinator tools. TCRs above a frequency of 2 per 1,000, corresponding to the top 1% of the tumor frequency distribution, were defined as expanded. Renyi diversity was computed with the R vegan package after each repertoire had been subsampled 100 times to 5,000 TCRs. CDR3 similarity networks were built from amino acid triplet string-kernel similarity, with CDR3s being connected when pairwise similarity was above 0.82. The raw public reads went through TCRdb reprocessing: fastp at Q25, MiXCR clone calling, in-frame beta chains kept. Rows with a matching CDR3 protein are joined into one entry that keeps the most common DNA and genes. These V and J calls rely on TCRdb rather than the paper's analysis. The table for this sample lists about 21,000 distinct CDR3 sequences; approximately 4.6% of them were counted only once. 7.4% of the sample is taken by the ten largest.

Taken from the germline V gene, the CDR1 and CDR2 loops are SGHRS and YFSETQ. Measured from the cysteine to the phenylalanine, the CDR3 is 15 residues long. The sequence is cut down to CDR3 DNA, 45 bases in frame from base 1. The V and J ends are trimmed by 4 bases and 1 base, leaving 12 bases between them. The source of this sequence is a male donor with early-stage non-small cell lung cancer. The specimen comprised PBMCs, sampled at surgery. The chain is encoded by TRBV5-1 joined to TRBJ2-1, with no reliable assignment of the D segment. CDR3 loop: CASSRPGTSYNEQFF. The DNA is TGCGCCAGCAGCCGCCCAGGAACTTCCTACAATGAGCAGTTCTTC. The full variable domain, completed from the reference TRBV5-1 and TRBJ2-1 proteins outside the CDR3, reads KAGVTQTPRYLIKTRGQQVTLSCSPISGHRSVSWYQQTPGQGLQFLFEYFSETQRNKGNFPGRFSGRQFSNSRSEMNVSTLELGDSALYLCASSRPGTSYNEQFFGPGTRLTVL.